The source of this T cell receptor beta chain is a study of blood T cells in healthy people across ages (dated by TCRdb to the mid-2010s). Regarding the research as a whole: In model experiments, roughly one uniquely barcoded TCR beta cDNA molecule per two T cells was captured by template switching. Donors of different ages were randomly distributed across sequencing lanes to avoid experimental bias. Age-related changes in TCR beta repertoire diversity were measured in the study by deep sequencing normalized with unique cDNA molecular identifiers. The donors were split into four age groups: young (average approximately 16 years), middle-aged (around 40), aged (about 62) and long-lived (about 82). The study analyzed two additional independent replicas of 1 million unique cDNA reads from the same blood draw for two donors, one aged 18 to 29 and one aged 80 or older.

The germline V gene encodes CDR1 DFQATT and CDR2 SNEGSKA (reference sequence). For this chain, trimming is 0 bases at the V end and 3 bases at the J end, and the number of junction bases without a gene match is 8. Spanning cysteine to phenylalanine, the CDR3 consists of 16 amino acids. CDR3 DNA only is kept here, 48 bases in frame from base 1. The library came from 5' RACE. The data were produced on an Illumina HiSeq 2500. A second PCR of about 6 to 12 cycles was performed with a sample-barcoded 5' primer and a J-beta primer mix. Each TCR beta cDNA molecule received a unique molecular identifier from a template-switch 5' adaptor carrying 12 random nucleotides. Each sample yielded at least 3 million CDR3-containing paired-end reads. First-strand cDNA was synthesized from all RNA with the Mint cDNA synthesis kit, primed by a TRBC-specific oligonucleotide. Following uracil-DNA glycosylase treatment, a first 18-cycle PCR with universal primers M1SS and BC2_uni_R was performed on all cDNA. Regarding the original processing steps: For normalization, 1 million high-quality reads, each with a distinct molecular identifier, were randomly selected from each sample. Reads with shared molecular identifiers were discarded instead of being binned into consensus sequences. CDR3 identification, clonotype clustering and error correction used MiTCR with a Q25 quality threshold and the strictest error-elimination algorithm. Lower-bound total TCR beta diversity was estimated with a nonparametric unseen species model using Euler transformation. Using fastp trimming at Q25 and MiXCR clonotype assembly, TCRdb reanalyzed the public sequencing data and kept in-frame beta chains. For every CDR3 protein sequence, its rows merge into one entry that carries the most common genes and DNA. Here the V and J calls rest on TCRdb's processing, not on the authors' analysis. For this sample the table gives 780,000 or so distinct CDR3 sequences, of which roughly three fifths were detected only once. The ten largest clones represent 20% to 30% of the sample.

Here is what the overall study found, with its caveats: The CMV infection status of donors was not known, potentially confounding age-related changes in expanded clonotypes. Estimates of total diversity from one million sequenced T cells were regarded as lower bounds and underestimates. As age increased, observed TCR beta diversity per million T cells dropped in a roughly linear way, and a significant reduction was already evident by age 40. Compared with the aged group, the long-lived group had more naive CD4+ T cells, fewer expanded clones and increased TCR diversity, a pattern suggesting age selection. The percentage of naive T cells measured by flow cytometry correlated strongly with observed TCR beta diversity. Bulk unsorted PBMC profiling prevented conclusive comparison of naive and antigen-experienced compartments.

The donors were around 39 Caucasian individuals from Russia, aged roughly 6 to 100 years, who were systemically healthy. Around 9.9 milliliters of peripheral blood were collected from each donor into EDTA-treated Vacutainer tubes. PBMCs were isolated by Ficoll-Paque density-gradient centrifugation, with at least 7 million obtained per sample. Total RNA was extracted from PBMCs with Trizol reagent, with at least 6 micrograms obtained per sample. For every donor, an aliquot of PBMCs went through flow cytometry to measure the percentages of naive CD45RAhigh/CD27high T cells. As concerns this clonotype: Its cognate antigen has yet to be identified. No much larger clone is present one base from it, and per-base qualities are unavailable.

This sequence was found in a man between 40 and 49 years old in good health. Sequencing used blood. The chain is encoded by TRBV20-1 joined to TRBJ2-3, with TRBD2 identical over 8 junction bases. The CDR3 in this case is CSARDFRGGPTDTQYF. The base sequence is TGCAGTGCTAGAGATTTCCGGGGGGGACCGACAGATACGCAGTATTTT.